These 3 T cell receptor beta chains originate from one sample sequenced in a study of Graves' ophthalmopathy and Graves' hyperthyroidism. Amplification targeted the TCR beta CDR3 regions, with RNA transcripts as the source material. An initial RT-PCR round employing HTBI primers preceded a second-round multiplex PCR. MiXCR, applied by TCRdb to the multiplex PCR reads, yields one record per CDR3 protein. Altogether 200,000 to 250,000 distinct CDR3 sequences are present, approximately 42% being singletons, with the ten largest covering around 47%. Sequencing was carried out using peripheral blood. All receptors come from an adult man with Graves' ophthalmopathy.

The CDR3 loop is CASSPSLDAVATNEKLFF. CDR3 DNA: TGTGCCAGCTCACCATCCCTAGATGCGGTTGCAACTAATGAAAAACTGTTTTTT. The V and J genes are TRBV2 and TRBJ1-4; no definite D call. Germline values: CDR1 SNHLY, CDR2 FYNNEI. The CDR3 sequence is 18 residues long. Trimming pared 8 bases from V and 0 bases from J, leaving 22 bases between.

This clonotype came up a few times. The rearrangement uses TRBV2 and TRBJ1-4; 7 bases agree with TRBD1. The CDR3 spans 14 residues. After removal of 4 bases from V and 7 bases from J, the junction contained 6 bases not matched to a gene. Germline CDR1 and CDR2: SNHLY and FYNNEI. CDR3 sequence: CASSGQGLAEKLFF. DNA of the CDR3: TGTGCCAGCAGTGGACAGGGTCTGGCTGAAAAACTGTTTTTT.

J is TRBJ2-7 and V is TRBV19; TRBD1 or TRBD2 may be the D gene (5 bases each). V lost 4 bases and J lost 4, with 17 bases in between. The CDR3 consists of 15 residues. Looked up from germline, CDR1 is LNHDA and CDR2 is SQIVND (reference sequence). CDR3 sequence (DNA): TGTGCCAGTAGTACAGGGACCCCAGGTGGATACGAGCAGTACTTC. This translates into CASSTGTPGGYEQYF.